The 23 T cell receptor beta chains in this list originate from one sample, sequenced in a study of Graves' ophthalmopathy and Graves' hyperthyroidism. Amplification targeted the TCR beta CDR3 regions, with RNA transcripts as the source material. Second-round multiplex PCR came after a first-round RT-PCR that employed HTBI primers. TCRdb redid the calling of the multiplex PCR reads with MiXCR, one entry per CDR3 protein. Among more than 1,000,000 distinct CDR3 sequences listed, 35% to 40% were seen once. The material sequenced was peripheral blood or thyroid tissue (not recorded which). The receptors stem from an adult man with Graves' hyperthyroidism.

This clonotype was seen a few times. This chain connects TRBV10-1 to TRBJ1-5; D unclear. V lost 8 bases, J lost 5 bases, and 22 bases lay in between. The CDR3 totals 16 residues. The germline V gene has CDR1 WNHNN and CDR2 SYGVQD (reference sequence). The DNA of the CDR3 is TGCGCCAGCCCCTATCTCCCAGAACCTCTCGATCAGCCCCAGCATTTT. Its translation: CASPYLPEPLDQPQHF.

This clonotype has at least ten counts. The rearrangement joins TRBV6-5 to TRBJ1-1; D remains unclear. Trimming left V 3 bases short and J 4 bases short, with 18 bases between. Germline CDR1 is MNHEY and CDR2 is SVGAGI. The CDR3 length is 16 residues. The CDR3 here is CASSYFAAARGTEAFF. The CDR3 coding sequence is TGTGCCAGCAGTTATTTTGCCGCAGCGCGAGGCACTGAAGCTTTCTTT.

In its sample, this clonotype was seen many times. The J gene is TRBJ2-7, the V gene TRBV5-1; D unresolved. V was trimmed by 4 bases and J by 3 bases, leaving 14 bases between them. The CDR3 loop spans 14 amino acids. The germline V gene has CDR1 SGHRS and CDR2 YFSETQ. CDR3 nucleotides: TGCGCCAGCAGCCTCCGGGTCAGTGACTACGAGCAGTACTTC. Its translation is CASSLRVSDYEQYF. The whole variable domain, filled in from reference TRBV5-1 and TRBJ2-7, reads KAGVTQTPRYLIKTRGQQVTLSCSPISGHRSVSWYQQTPGQGLQFLFEYFSETQRNKGNFPGRFSGRQFSNSRSEMNVSTLELGDSALYLCASSLRVSDYEQYFGPGTRLTVT.

There are a few counts of this clonotype. This rearrangement joins TRBV3-1 to TRBJ1-5; D uncertain. Trimming cost V 1 base and J 7 bases, with 11 bases left between them. Germline assignment: CDR1 LGHDT and CDR2 YNNKEL (reference sequence). This CDR3 is 14 amino acids long. The CDR3 region is CASSQGYERQPQHF. CDR3 coding DNA: TGTGCCAGCAGCCAAGGGTACGAACGACAGCCCCAGCATTTT.

As regards this clonotype: A read error may be the cause here, since a much bigger clone is one base away. V and J are TRBV20-1 and TRBJ1-5; possibly TRBD1 for D (5 bases). This CDR3 region has 15 residues. Trimming stripped 8 bases from V and 7 bases from J, with 24 bases between. Looked up from germline, CDR1 is DFQATT and CDR2 is SNEGSKA (reference sequence). CDR3 DNA: TGCAGTATGGAGTCGGCGGAGGTTTGGGGCCAGCCCCAGCATTTT. This sequence encodes CSMESAEVWGQPQHF.

This clonotype was seen at least ten times. The V and J genes are TRBV4-3 and TRBJ1-5; possible D gene TRBD1, 5 bases. The CDR3 loop spans 16 amino acids. Germline V lookup: CDR1 LGHNA, CDR2 YSLEER. Trimming shortened V by 4 bases and J by 0 bases, and 13 bases separated the two germline ends. The DNA for the CDR3 is TGCGCCAGCAGCCTCGGGGGGTTAGATAGCAATCAGCCCCAGCATTTT. This codes for CASSLGGLDSNQPQHF.

This clonotype was seen ten or more times. This sequence joins TRBV15 and TRBJ1-6; D gene unclear. Trimming removed 0 bases from V and 9 bases from J, with 12 bases in between. There are 15 residues in the CDR3. The germline V gene encodes CDR1 LNHNV and CDR2 YYDKDF (reference sequence). The CDR3 DNA reads as TGTGCCACCAGCAGAGAAGACCGTTCCTTTTCACCCCTCCACTTT. Translation: CATSREDRSFSPLHF.

A remark on this clonotype: A much larger clonotype is one base distant, so this may be a read error. The chain is built from TRBV19 and TRBJ1-5; a possible D gene is TRBD1 (5 bases). The CDR3 is 15 amino acids. V was cut by 1 base and J by 6 bases, with 13 bases left in between. The germline V gene encodes CDR1 LNHDA and CDR2 SQIVND (reference sequence). This chain's CDR3 is CASSIVPGTTQPQHF. Here the CDR3 DNA reads TGTGCCAGTAGTATAGTACCAGGGACGACTCAGCCCCAGCATTTT.

This clonotype was seen ten or more times. CDR3 protein: CASSGQGLDNYGYTF. The CDR3 nucleotides are TGTGCCAGCAGTGGGCAGGGTCTGGACAACTATGGCTACACCTTC. This sequence joins TRBV13 and TRBJ1-2; a weak D match, TRBD1 (5 bases). Germline assignment: CDR1 PRHDT and CDR2 FYEKMQ (reference sequence). The CDR3 spans 15 residues. Trimming shortened V by 6 bases and J by 2 bases, and 16 bases separated the two germline ends.

The DNA of the CDR3 is TGTGCCAGCAGACAAGCAGCCAGCTCCTATAATTCACCCCTCCACTTT. The encoded protein is CASRQAASSYNSPLHF. The rearrangement joins TRBV5-4 to TRBJ1-6; no definite D call. Trimming shortened V by 5 bases and J by 0 bases, and 12 bases separated the two germline ends. The germline V gene has CDR1 SGHNT and CDR2 YYREEE (reference sequence). The CDR3 is 16 amino acids.

This sequence joins TRBV7-3 and TRBJ2-2, with D tentatively TRBD1 (5 bases). The length of the CDR3 is 16 residues. V lost 2 bases to trimming and J lost 5 bases, with 15 bases between them. Germline CDR1 SGHTA, CDR2 FQGTGA. The CDR3 reads CASSLVGPGLTGELFF. CDR3 bases: TGTGCCAGCAGCTTAGTTGGCCCAGGGCTGACCGGGGAGCTGTTTTTT.

This clonotype was counted between two and nine times. This chain connects TRBV5-1 to TRBJ2-7; a weak D match, TRBD2 (6 bases). CDR1 and CDR2 from the germline V gene are SGHRS and YFSETQ. The CDR3 loop spans 13 amino acids. Trimming shortened V by 4 bases and J by 3 bases, and 11 bases separated the two germline ends. CDR3 sequence (DNA): TGCGCCAGCAGCCGCGGGGCCATCTACGAGCAGTACTTC. The encoded protein is CASSRGAIYEQYF.

There are a few counts of this clonotype. The chain couples TRBV20-1 to TRBJ1-1; TRBD1 aligns across 8 bases. This CDR3 is 14 amino acids long. V shed 1 base, J shed 3 bases, and the junction held 4 bases outside the gene matches. Germline CDR1 DFQATT, CDR2 SNEGSKA (reference sequence). The CDR3 region is CSARGGQGDTEAFF. The CDR3, as DNA: TGCAGTGCTAGAGGAGGACAGGGAGACACTGAAGCTTTCTTT.

J is TRBJ1-1 and V is TRBV6-5; no clear D gene. The CDR3 is 12 residues long. Trimming stripped 11 bases from V and 6 bases from J, with 16 bases between. Germline values: CDR1 MNHEY, CDR2 SVGAGI. This CDR3 is CAGIGLTAEAFF. CDR3 DNA: TGTGCCGGCATTGGCTTGACGGCTGAAGCTTTCTTT.

This clonotype was detected only a few times. The rearrangement uses TRBV7-8 and TRBJ2-2, with a tentative D call TRBD2 (6 bases). Looked up from germline, CDR1 is SGHVS and CDR2 is FQNEAQ. Trimming took off 5 bases at V and 1 base at J, with 14 bases between the two ends. CDR3 size: 16 residues. DNA for the CDR3: TGTGCCAGCAGCCGGGGAGGATTACAGAACACCGGGGAGCTGTTTTTT. Residues: CASSRGGLQNTGELFF. Using reference TRBV7-8 and TRBJ2-2 for the parts outside the CDR3, the full variable domain is GAGVSQSPRYKVAKRGQDVALRCDPISGHVSLFWYQQALGQGPEFLTYFQNEAQLDKSGLPSDRFFAERPEGSVSTLKIQRTQQEDSAVYLCASSRGGLQNTGELFFGEGSRLTVL.

The table lists this clonotype with a few counts. The rearrangement joins TRBV6-5 to TRBJ2-7; D unresolved. V was trimmed by 4 bases and J by 6 bases, leaving 25 bases between them. The V gene's germline CDR1 is MNHEY and CDR2 SVGAGI. This CDR3 region has 17 residues. The CDR3 reads CASSFHSASTQWGEQYF. CDR3 coding DNA: TGTGCCAGCAGTTTCCACTCAGCCAGTACCCAATGGGGCGAGCAGTACTTC.

The V gene is TRBV12-3 or TRBV12-4, the J gene TRBJ1-2; 8 bases are shared with TRBD1. The trim removed 1 base at V and 2 bases at J, leaving 9 bases unmatched. CDR3 length: 17 amino acids. CDR3 region: CASSLGWGRGLNYGYTF. The CDR3 coding sequence is TGTGCCAGCAGTTTAGGGTGGGGCAGGGGGCTGAACTATGGCTACACCTTC.

The genes are TRBV6-2 or TRBV6-3 and TRBJ2-7, with TRBD2 matching over 10 bases. Germline V gene data show CDR1 as MNHEY and CDR2 as SVGEGT. This CDR3 contains 17 residues. J lost 5 bases, V lost 4 bases, and 14 bases had no gene match. CDR3: CASSSLDPSGRAHEQYF. The CDR3 nucleotides read TGTGCCAGCAGTTCCCTCGACCCCAGCGGGAGGGCCCACGAGCAGTACTTC.

This clonotype was detected only a few times. This chain uses TRBV4-1 with TRBJ2-7, with 7 bases fitting TRBD1. The CDR3 is 14 residues long. The V segment lost 2 bases and the J segment 5 bases; nucleotides outside the gene matches: 6. Per germline, CDR1 MGHRA and CDR2 YSYEKL. In DNA, the CDR3 is TGCGCCAGCAGCCAAATTGACAGGGAAAACGAGCAGTACTTC. Translating gives CASSQIDRENEQYF.

This clonotype showed up many times. This chain links TRBV19 with TRBJ1-5; tentatively, D is TRBD1 (5 bases). Germline V lookup: CDR1 LNHDA, CDR2 SQIVND (reference sequence). The CDR3 length is 16 residues. The V gene lost 7 bases and the J gene lost 0 bases, with 16 bases spanning the gap. CDR3 region: CASTREALNSNQPQHF. CDR3 nucleotide sequence: TGTGCCAGTACCAGGGAAGCATTGAATAGCAATCAGCCCCAGCATTTT.

This clonotype was recorded many times. The genes are TRBV30 and TRBJ2-7; D may be TRBD1 (5 bases). The CDR3 has 12 residues. Germline lookup yields CDR1 GTSNPN and CDR2 SVGIG (reference sequence). The V end lost 4 bases, the J end lost 2 bases, and 9 bases lay between the germline ends. DNA for the CDR3: TGTGCCTGGACAGGGTCTACCTACGAGCAGTACTTC. Its translation is CAWTGSTYEQYF.

With respect to this clonotype: This could be a read error, since a much larger clone is one nucleotide away. The chain links TRBV7-2 to TRBJ2-5, with 7 positions matching TRBD2. The junction had 15 bases not matched to a gene; V was cut back by 5 bases and J by 0 bases. The CDR3 sequence is 18 residues long. Germline V gives CDR1 SGHTA, CDR2 FQGNSA. This CDR3 reads CASSPRLAGATHQETQYF. The CDR3 region has the DNA TGTGCCAGCAGCCCGCGTTTAGCGGGCGCTACGCACCAAGAGACCCAGTACTTC. Drawing the rest from reference TRBV7-2 and TRBJ2-5, the complete variable domain is GAGVSQSPSNKVTEKGKDVELRCDPISGHTALYWYRQSLGQGLEFLIYFQGNSAPDKSGLPSDRFSAERTGGSVSTLTIQRTQQEDSAVYLCASSPRLAGATHQETQYFGPGTRLLVL.

This clonotype has just a few counts. This rearrangement joins TRBV12-3 or TRBV12-4 to TRBJ2-7, with D perhaps TRBD1 or TRBD2 (5 bases each). The V end lost 5 bases, the J end lost 5 bases, and 19 bases lay between the germline ends. This CDR3 contains 15 residues. The CDR3 is CASSPNLGGSDEQYF. DNA of the CDR3: TGTGCCAGCAGTCCAAACCTTGGGGGAAGCGACGAGCAGTACTTC.